This paragraph reports one T cell receptor (beta chain). Its target is not known. These data are taken from a study of OX40 agonist ivuxolimab in advanced cancers. Overall study results and limits: Low normalized T-cell clonal expansion was also seen in some nonresponders.

Data came from immunoSEQ multiplex PCR; TCRdb stores just in-frame clones and leaves some out. The sample lists over 40,000 clones; roughly 86% were seen once. Germline V gene sequence: CDR1 MGHDK, CDR2 SYGVNS. V lost 1 base and J lost 3, with 8 bases in between. The length of the CDR3 is 14 residues. V usage is TRBV25-1 and J usage is TRBJ2-3, with D possibly called TRBD1 or TRBD2 (6 bases each). This sequence was found in an adult with an advanced solid tumor such as melanoma, head and neck, liver or kidney cancer. The starting material was CD4+ or CD8+ T cells sorted from blood, obtained in a trial of the OX40 agonist ivuxolimab. The CDR3: CASSEWGATDTQYF. The CDR3 region has the DNA TGTGCCAGCAGTGAATGGGGGGCAACAGATACGCAGTATTTT.